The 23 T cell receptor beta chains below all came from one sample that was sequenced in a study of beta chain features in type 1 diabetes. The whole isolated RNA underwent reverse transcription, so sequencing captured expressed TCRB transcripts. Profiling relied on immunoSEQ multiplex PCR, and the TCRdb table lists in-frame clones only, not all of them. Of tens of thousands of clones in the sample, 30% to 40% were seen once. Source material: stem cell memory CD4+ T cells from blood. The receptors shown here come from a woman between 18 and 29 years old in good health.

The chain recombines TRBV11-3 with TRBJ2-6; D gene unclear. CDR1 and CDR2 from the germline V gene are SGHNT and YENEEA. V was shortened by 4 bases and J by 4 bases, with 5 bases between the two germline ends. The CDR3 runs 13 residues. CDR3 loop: CASSSVGANVLTF. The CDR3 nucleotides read TGTGCCAGCAGCTCTGTAGGGGCCAACGTCCTGACTTTC.

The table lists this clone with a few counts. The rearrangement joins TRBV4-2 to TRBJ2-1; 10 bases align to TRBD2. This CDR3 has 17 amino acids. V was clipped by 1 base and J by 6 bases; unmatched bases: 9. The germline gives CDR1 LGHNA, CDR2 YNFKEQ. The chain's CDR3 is CASSQASRAGGSNEQFF. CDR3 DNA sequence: TGTGCCAGCAGCCAAGCAAGCCGAGCGGGAGGGTCCAATGAGCAGTTCTTC.

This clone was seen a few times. The CDR3 here is CASSPPGKAANTGELFF. The DNA of the CDR3 is TGTGCCAGCTCACCACCGGGAAAAGCGGCGAACACCGGGGAGCTGTTTTTT. The chain uses TRBV18 and TRBJ2-2; TRBD2 is a possible D gene (5 bases). The CDR3 spans 17 residues. CDR1 and CDR2 from the germline V gene are KGHSH and LQKENI. V lost 0 bases and J lost 0, with 11 bases in between.

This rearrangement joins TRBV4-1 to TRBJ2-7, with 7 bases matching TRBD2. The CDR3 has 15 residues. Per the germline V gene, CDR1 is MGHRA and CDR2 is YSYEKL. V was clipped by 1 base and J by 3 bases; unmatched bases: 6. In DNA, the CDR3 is TGCGCCAGCAGCCAAGCGACTAGCCCCCTCTACGAGCAGTACTTC. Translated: CASSQATSPLYEQYF.

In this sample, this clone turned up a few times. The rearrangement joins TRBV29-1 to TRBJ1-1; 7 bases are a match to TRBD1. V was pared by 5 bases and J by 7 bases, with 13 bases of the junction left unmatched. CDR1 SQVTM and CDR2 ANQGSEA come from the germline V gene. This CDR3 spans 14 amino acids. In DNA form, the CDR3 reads TGCAGCGTTACCGGGACAGCTGTACAGGTTGAAGCTTTCTTT. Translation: CSVTGTAVQVEAFF.

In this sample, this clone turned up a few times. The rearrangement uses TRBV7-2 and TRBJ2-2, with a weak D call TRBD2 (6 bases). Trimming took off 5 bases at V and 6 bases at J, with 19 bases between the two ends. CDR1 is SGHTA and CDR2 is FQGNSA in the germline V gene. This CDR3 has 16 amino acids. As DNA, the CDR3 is TGTGCCAGCAGCCTCCTCGGGAGATCCGCCCCCGGGGAGCTGTTTTTT. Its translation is CASSLLGRSAPGELFF.

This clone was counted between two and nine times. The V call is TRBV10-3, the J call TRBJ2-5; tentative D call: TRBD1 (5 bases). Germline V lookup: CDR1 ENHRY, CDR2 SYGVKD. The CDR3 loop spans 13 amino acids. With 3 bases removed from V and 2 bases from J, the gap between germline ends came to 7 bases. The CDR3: CAISERGQETQYF. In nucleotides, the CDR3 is TGTGCCATCAGTGAAAGGGGACAAGAGACCCAGTACTTC.

Written as DNA, the CDR3 is TGTGCCAGCAGCTACGGACTAGCGGGCCTCCAAGAGACCCAGTACTTC. It specifies CASSYGLAGLQETQYF. The chain uses TRBV13 and TRBJ2-5; 11 nucleotides align to TRBD2. CDR1 and CDR2 from the germline V gene are PRHDT and FYEKMQ (reference sequence). V gave up 4 bases and J gave up 1 base; unmatched junction bases: 5. The CDR3 has 16 residues.

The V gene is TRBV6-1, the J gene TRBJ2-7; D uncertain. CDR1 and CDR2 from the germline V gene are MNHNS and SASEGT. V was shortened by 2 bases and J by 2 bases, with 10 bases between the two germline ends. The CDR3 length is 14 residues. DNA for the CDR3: TGTGCCAGCAGTGAAAGAGGCAGCACCTACGAGCAGTACTTC. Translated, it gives CASSERGSTYEQYF.

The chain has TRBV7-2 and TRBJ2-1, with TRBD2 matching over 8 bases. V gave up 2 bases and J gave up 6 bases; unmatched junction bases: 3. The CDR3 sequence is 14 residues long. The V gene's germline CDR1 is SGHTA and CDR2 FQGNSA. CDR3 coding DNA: TGTGCCAGCAGCTTATTAGCGGGAATCAATGAGCAGTTCTTC. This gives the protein CASSLLAGINEQFF.

In DNA, the CDR3 is TGCGCCAGCAGCTCGGGACAGGGGGCGGCTAATGAGCAGTTCTTC. It yields the protein CASSSGQGAANEQFF. The chain is built from TRBV5-1 and TRBJ2-1; 12 positions agree with TRBD1. V was clipped by 3 bases and J by 7 bases; unmatched bases: 5. CDR3 size: 15 residues. Germline-derived CDR1 and CDR2 are SGHRS and YFSETQ. The whole variable domain, filled in from reference TRBV5-1 and TRBJ2-1, reads KAGVTQTPRYLIKTRGQQVTLSCSPISGHRSVSWYQQTPGQGLQFLFEYFSETQRNKGNFPGRFSGRQFSNSRSEMNVSTLELGDSALYLCASSSGQGAANEQFFGPGTRLTVL.

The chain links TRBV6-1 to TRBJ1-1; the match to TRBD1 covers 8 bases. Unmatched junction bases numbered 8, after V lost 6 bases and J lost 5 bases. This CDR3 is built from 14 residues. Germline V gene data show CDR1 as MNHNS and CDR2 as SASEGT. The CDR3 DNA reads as TGTGCCAGCAGGGACAGGGCAGTCGGAACTGAAGCTTTCTTT. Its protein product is CASRDRAVGTEAFF.

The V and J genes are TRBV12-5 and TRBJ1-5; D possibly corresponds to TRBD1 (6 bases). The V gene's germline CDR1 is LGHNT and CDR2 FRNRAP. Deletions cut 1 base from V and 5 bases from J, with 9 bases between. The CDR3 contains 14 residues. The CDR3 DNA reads TGTGCTAGTGGTTTGGCAGGGGTGGATCAGCCCCAGCATTTT. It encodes CASGLAGVDQPQHF.

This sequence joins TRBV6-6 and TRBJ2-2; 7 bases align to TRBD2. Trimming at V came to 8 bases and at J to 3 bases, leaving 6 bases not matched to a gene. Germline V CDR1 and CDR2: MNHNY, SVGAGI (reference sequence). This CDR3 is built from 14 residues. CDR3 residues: CASVGGWDTGELFF. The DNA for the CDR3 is TGTGCCAGCGTCGGGGGGTGGGACACCGGGGAGCTGTTTTTT.

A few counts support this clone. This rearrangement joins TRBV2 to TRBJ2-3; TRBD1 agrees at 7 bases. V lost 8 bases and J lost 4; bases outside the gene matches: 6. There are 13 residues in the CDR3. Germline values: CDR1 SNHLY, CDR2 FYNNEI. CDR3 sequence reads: CASGRGLADTQYF. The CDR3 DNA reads TGTGCCAGCGGTAGGGGGCTAGCAGATACGCAGTATTTT. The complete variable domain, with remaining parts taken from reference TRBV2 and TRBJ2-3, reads EPEVTQTPSHQVTQMGQEVILRCVPISNHLYFYWYRQILGQKVEFLVSFYNNEISEKSEIFDDQFSVERPDGSNFTLKIRSTKLEDSAMYFCASGRGLADTQYFGPGTRLTVL.

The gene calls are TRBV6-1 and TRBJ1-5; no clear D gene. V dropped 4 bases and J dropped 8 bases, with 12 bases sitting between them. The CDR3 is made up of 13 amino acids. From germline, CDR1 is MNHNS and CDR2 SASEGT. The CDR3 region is CASSGGESKPQHF. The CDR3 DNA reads TGTGCCAGCAGTGGTGGGGAGAGCAAGCCCCAGCATTTT.

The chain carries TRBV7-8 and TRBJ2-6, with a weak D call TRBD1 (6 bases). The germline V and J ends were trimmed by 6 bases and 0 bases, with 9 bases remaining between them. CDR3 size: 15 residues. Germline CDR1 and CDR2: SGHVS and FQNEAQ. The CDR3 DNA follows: TGTGCCAGCAGTCAGGGGTACTCTGGGGCCAACGTCCTGACTTTC. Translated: CASSQGYSGANVLTF.

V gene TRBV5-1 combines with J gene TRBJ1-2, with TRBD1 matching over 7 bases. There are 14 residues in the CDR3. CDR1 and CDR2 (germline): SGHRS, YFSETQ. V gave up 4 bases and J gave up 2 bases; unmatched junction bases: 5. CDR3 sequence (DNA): TGCGCCAGCAGCCCGGGACAGAGGAACTATGGCTACACCTTC. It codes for CASSPGQRNYGYTF.

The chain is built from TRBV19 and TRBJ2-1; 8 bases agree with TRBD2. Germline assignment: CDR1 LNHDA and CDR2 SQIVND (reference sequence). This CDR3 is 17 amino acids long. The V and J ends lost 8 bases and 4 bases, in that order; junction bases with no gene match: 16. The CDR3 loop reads CASSKSLAAFNYNEQFF. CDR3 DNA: TGTGCCAGTTCCAAGTCACTAGCGGCCTTTAATTACAATGAGCAGTTCTTC.

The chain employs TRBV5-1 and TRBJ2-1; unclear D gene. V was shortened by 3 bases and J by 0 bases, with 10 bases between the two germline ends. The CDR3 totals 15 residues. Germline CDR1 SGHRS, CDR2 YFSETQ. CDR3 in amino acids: CASSSYPSSYNEQFF. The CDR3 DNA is TGCGCCAGCAGCTCCTACCCAAGCTCCTACAATGAGCAGTTCTTC.

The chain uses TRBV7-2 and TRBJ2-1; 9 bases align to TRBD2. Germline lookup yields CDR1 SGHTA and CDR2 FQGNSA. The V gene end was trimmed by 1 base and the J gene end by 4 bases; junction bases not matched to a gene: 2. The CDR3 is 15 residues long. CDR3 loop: CASSLGGGEYNEQFF. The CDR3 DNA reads TGTGCCAGCAGCTTAGGCGGGGGGGAGTACAATGAGCAGTTCTTC.

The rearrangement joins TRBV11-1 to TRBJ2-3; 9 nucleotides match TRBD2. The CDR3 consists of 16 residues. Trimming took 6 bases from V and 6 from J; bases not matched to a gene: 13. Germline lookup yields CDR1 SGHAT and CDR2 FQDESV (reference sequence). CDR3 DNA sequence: TGTGCCAGCAGTCCTACTAGCGGGTCGATTACTGATACGCAGTATTTT. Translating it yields CASSPTSGSITDTQYF.

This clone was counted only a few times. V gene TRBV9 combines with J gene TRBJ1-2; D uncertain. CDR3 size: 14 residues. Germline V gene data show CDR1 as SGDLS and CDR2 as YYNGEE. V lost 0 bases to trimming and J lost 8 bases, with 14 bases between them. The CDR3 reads CASSVEEGSGGYTF. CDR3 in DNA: TGTGCCAGCAGCGTAGAAGAGGGAAGTGGGGGCTACACCTTC.